The entry that follows covers one T cell receptor (beta chain) sequence. This record belongs to a study of blood T cell repertoires in COVID-19. Study summary: Sites in the United States, Italy and Spain provided acute and convalescent COVID-19 samples. In each case, the material was cDNA or gDNA derived from T cells, B-cell-depleted T cells, or PBMCs.

The CDR3 is 15 residues long. The junction had 8 bases not matched to a gene; V was cut back by 5 bases and J by 3 bases. The germline CDR1 and CDR2 sequences are LNHDA and SQIVND (reference sequence). Per the authors' pipeline: Reference gene primers were amplified, and this amplification served to estimate nucleated cell counts. Data came from immunoSEQ multiplex PCR; TCRdb stores just in-frame clones and leaves some out. That table supplies the V and J calls and clone size; D and trimming were determined from the DNA. The repertoire holds about 120,000 clones, approximately 82% seen once, with 3.8% in the top ten.

The TCR was taken from a woman aged 45-60 years with acute or convalescent COVID-19. V usage is TRBV19 and J usage is TRBJ1-2; 8 bases map to TRBD1. The sequenced sample was peripheral blood. As DNA, the CDR3 is TGTGCCAGTAGTGAAGACAGGGGAGTTGACTATGGCTACACCTTC. As protein: CASSEDRGVDYGYTF.